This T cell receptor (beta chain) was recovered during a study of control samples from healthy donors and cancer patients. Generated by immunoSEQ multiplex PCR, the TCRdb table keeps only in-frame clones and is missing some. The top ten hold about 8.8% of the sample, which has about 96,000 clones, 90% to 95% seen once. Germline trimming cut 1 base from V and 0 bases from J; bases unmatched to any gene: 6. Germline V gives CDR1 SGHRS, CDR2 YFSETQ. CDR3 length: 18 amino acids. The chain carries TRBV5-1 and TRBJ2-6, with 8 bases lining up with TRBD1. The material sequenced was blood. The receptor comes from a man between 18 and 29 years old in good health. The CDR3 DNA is TGCGCCAGCAGCTTGCCGGGACAGGTGAACTCTGGGGCCAACGTCCTGACTTTC. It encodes CASSLPGQVNSGANVLTF. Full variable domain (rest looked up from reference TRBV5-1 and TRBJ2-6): KAGVTQTPRYLIKTRGQQVTLSCSPISGHRSVSWYQQTPGQGLQFLFEYFSETQRNKGNFPGRFSGRQFSNSRSEMNVSTLELGDSALYLCASSLPGQVNSGANVLTFGAGSRLTVL.